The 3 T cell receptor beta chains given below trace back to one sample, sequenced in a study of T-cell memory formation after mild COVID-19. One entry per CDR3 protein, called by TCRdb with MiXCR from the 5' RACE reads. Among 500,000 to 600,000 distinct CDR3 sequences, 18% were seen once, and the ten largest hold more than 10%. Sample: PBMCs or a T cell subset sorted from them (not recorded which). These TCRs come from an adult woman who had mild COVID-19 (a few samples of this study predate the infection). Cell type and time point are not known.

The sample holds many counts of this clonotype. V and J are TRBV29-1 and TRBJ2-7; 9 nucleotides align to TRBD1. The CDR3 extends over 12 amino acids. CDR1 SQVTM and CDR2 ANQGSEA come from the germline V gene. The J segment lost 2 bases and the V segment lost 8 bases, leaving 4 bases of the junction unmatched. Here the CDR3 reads CSPRTGAYEQYF. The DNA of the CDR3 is TGCAGCCCAAGGACAGGGGCCTACGAGCAGTACTTC.

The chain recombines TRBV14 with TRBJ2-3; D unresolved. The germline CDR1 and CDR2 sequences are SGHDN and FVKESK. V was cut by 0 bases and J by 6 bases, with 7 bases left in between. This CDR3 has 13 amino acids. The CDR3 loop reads CASSQDGMDTQYF. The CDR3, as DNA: TGTGCCAGCAGCCAAGACGGAATGGATACGCAGTATTTT.

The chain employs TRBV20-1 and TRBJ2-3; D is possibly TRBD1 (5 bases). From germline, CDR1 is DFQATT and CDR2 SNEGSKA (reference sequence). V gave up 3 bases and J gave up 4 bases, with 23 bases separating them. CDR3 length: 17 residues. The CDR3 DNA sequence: TGCAGTGCTAGTAAGCCCCCTCCAGACCTAGGGGCAGATACGCAGTATTTT. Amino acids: CSASKPPPDLGADTQYF.